The T cell receptor (beta chain) under discussion was sequenced for a study of CD8+ T cells in alopecia areata. Germline V gene data show CDR1 as SGHTA and CDR2 as FQGNSA. V shed 3 bases and J 2 bases; nucleotides not matched to a gene: 5. CDR3 length: 16 amino acids. Study observations and caveats: Relative to normal scalp, lesional scalp, especially alopecia totalis/universalis, showed higher clonality. Mice showed TCR sharing more clearly than patients did, possibly owing to HLA.

Regarding this clone: The antigen is undetermined.

Investigators isolated RNA and reverse transcribed it into cDNA to act as the sequencing template. The data were produced by immunoSEQ multiplex PCR, yet TCRdb's version contains in-frame clones alone and is incomplete. In the table there are 150,000 to 200,000 clones, about three fifths of which are singletons. This TCR came from a human donor in good health. Sequencing used CD4+ T cells sorted from blood. The V gene is TRBV7-2, the J gene TRBJ2-3; 10 bases agree with TRBD1. The DNA of the CDR3 is TGTGCCAGCAGCTTGACCGGGACAGGGGTCACAGATACGCAGTATTTT. It yields the protein CASSLTGTGVTDTQYF.